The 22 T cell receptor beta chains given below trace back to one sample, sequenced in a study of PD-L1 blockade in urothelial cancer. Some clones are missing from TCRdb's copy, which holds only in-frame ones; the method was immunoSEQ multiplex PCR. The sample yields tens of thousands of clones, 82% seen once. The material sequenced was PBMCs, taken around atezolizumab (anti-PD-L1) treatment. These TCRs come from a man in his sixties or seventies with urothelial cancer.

The CDR3 spells CASSGNSGNTIYF. The CDR3 nucleotides are TGTGCCAGCTCAGGGAACTCTGGAAACACCATATATTTT. V gene TRBV7-9 combines with J gene TRBJ1-3; maybe TRBD1 (5 bases). This CDR3 contains 13 residues. CDR1 and CDR2 (germline): SEHNR, FQNEAQ (reference sequence). V lost 8 bases to trimming and J lost 0 bases, with 8 bases between them.

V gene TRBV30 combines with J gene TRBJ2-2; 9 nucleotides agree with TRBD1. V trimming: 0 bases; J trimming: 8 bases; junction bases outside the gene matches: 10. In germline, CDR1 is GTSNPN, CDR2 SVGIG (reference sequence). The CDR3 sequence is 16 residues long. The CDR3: CAWSVIRTGGLGELFF. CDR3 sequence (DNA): TGTGCCTGGAGTGTAATTCGAACAGGGGGCTTAGGGGAGCTGTTTTTT.

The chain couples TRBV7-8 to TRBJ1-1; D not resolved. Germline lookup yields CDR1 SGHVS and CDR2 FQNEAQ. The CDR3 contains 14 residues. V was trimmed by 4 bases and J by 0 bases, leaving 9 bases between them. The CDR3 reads CASSYGRVNTEAFF. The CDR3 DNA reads TGTGCCAGCAGCTACGGCCGGGTGAACACTGAAGCTTTCTTT.

CDR3 in amino acids: CASSKLGEGTDTQYF. CDR3 in DNA: TGTGCCAGCAGTAAGCTGGGGGAGGGCACAGATACGCAGTATTTT. The V and J genes are TRBV6-5 and TRBJ2-3; D possibly corresponds to TRBD2 (6 bases). The germline CDR1 and CDR2 sequences are MNHEY and SVGAGI. V dropped 5 bases and J dropped 1 base, with 13 bases sitting between them. The CDR3 runs 15 residues.

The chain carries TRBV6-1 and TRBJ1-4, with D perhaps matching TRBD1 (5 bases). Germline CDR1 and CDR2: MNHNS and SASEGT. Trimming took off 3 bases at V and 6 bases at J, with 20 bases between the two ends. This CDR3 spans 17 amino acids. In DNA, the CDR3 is TGTGCCAGCAGTGAGGACATGTTCTCATTTGGTGATGAAAAACTGTTTTTT. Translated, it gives CASSEDMFSFGDEKLFF.

This CDR3 is CASSGSTYEQYF. CDR3 in DNA: TGTGCCAGCAGTGGTAGCACCTACGAGCAGTACTTC. The rearrangement uses TRBV28 and TRBJ2-7; D is unclear. Between the trimmed V and J ends, which lost 5 bases and 2 bases, there was a span of 7 bases. CDR3 length: 12 amino acids. Germline V gene sequence: CDR1 MDHEN, CDR2 SYDVKM.

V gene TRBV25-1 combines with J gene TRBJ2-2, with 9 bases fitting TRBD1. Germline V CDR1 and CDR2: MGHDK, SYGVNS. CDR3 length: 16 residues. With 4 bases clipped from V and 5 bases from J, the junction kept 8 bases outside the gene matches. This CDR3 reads CASSGNRGLRTGELFF. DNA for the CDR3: TGTGCCAGCAGTGGAAACAGGGGGCTAAGGACCGGGGAGCTGTTTTTT.

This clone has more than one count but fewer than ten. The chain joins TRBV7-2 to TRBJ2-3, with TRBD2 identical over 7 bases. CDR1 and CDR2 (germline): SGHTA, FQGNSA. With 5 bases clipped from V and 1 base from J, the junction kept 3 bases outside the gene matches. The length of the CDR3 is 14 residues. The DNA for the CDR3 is TGTGCCAGCAGCCCGGGACTACGCACAGATACGCAGTATTTT. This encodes CASSPGLRTDTQYF.

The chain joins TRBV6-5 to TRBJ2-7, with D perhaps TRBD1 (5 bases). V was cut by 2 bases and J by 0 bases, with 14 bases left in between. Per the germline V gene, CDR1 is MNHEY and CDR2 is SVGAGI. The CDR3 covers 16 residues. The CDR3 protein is CASSYSQGVNSYEQYF. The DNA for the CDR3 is TGTGCCAGCAGTTACAGTCAGGGTGTGAACTCCTACGAGCAGTACTTC.

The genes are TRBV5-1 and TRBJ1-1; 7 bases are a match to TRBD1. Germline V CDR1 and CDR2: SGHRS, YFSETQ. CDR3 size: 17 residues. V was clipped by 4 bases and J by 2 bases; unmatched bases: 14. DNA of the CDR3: TGCGCCAGCAGCGTTGACAGGGATTGGGTACCAAACACTGAAGCTTTCTTT. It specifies CASSVDRDWVPNTEAFF.

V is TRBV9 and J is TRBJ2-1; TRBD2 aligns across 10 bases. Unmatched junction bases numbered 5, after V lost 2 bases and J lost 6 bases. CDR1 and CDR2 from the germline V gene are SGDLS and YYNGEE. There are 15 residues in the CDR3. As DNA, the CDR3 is TGTGCCAGCAGCGTTTCCATAGCGGGAGGCAATGAGCAGTTCTTC. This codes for CASSVSIAGGNEQFF.

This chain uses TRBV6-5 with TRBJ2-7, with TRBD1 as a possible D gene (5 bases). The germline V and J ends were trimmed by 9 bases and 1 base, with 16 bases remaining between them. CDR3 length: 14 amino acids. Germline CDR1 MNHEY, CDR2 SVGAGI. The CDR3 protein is CASSPAGSSYEQYF. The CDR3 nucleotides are TGTGCCAGTTCCCCCGCAGGGTCGTCCTACGAGCAGTACTTC.

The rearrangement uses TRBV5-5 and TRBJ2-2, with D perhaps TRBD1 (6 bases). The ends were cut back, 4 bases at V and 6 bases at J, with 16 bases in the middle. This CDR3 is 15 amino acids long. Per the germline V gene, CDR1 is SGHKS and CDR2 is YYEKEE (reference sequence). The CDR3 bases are TGTGCCAGCAGCACCTTACAGGGAACGGCCGGGGAGCTGTTTTTT. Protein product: CASSTLQGTAGELFF.

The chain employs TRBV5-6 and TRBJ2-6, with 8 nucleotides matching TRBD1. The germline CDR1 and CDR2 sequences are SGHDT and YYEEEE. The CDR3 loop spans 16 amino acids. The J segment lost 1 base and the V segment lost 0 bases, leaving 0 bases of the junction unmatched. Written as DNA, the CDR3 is TGTGCCAGCAGCTTGGGGACAGGGTCTGGGGCCAACGTCCTGACTTTC. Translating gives CASSLGTGSGANVLTF.

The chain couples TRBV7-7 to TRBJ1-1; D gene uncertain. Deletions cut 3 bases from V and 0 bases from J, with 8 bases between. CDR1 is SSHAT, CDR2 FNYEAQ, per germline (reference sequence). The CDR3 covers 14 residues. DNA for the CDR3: TGTGCCAGCAGCTTCGAATACATGAACACTGAAGCTTTCTTT. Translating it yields CASSFEYMNTEAFF. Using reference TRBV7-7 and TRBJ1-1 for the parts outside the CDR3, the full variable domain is GAGVSQSPRYKVTKRGQDVTLRCDPISSHATLYWYQQALGQGPEFLTYFNYEAQPDKSGLPSDRFSAERPEGSISTLTIQRTEQRDSAMYRCASSFEYMNTEAFFGQGTRLTVV.

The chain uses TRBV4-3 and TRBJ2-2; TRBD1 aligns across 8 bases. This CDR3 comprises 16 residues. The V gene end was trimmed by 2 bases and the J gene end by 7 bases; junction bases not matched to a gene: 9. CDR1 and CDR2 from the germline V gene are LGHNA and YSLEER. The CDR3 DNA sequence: TGCGCCAGCAGCCAAAATGTGGGACAGGCGGGCGGGGAGCTGTTTTTT. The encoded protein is CASSQNVGQAGGELFF.

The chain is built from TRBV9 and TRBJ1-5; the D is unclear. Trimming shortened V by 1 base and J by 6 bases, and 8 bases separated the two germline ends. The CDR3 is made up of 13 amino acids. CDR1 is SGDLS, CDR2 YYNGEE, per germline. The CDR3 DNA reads TGTGCCAGCAGCGTAAGCCCCGGTCAGCCCCAGCATTTT. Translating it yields CASSVSPGQPQHF.

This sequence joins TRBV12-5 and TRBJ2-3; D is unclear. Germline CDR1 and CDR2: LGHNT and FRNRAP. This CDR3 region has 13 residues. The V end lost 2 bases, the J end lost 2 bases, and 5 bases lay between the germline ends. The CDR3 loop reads CASGLYFTDTQYF. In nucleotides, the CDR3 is TGTGCTAGTGGTTTGTACTTCACAGATACGCAGTATTTT.

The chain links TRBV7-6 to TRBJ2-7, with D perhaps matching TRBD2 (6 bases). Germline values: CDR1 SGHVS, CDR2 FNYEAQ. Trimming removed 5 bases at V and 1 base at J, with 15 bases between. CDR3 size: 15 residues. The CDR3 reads CASSPGGPGSYEQYF. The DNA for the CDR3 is TGTGCCAGCAGCCCCGGGGGTCCGGGATCCTACGAGCAGTACTTC.

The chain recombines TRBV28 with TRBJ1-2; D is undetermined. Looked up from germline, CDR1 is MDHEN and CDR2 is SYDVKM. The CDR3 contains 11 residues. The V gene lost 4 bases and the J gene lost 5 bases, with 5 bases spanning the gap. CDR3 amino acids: CASSSPYGYTF. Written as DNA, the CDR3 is TGTGCCAGCAGTTCCCCGTATGGCTACACCTTC.

CDR3 loop: CASEPGTSENNEQFF. The CDR3 bases are TGTGCCAGTGAACCCGGGACTAGCGAGAACAATGAGCAGTTCTTC. The J gene is TRBJ2-1, the V gene TRBV19, with TRBD2 matching over 10 bases. The CDR3 sequence is 15 residues long. The J segment lost 5 bases and the V segment lost 8 bases, leaving 9 bases of the junction unmatched. Germline CDR1 reads LNHDA; CDR2 reads SQIVND (reference sequence). Looking up the rest from reference TRBV19 and TRBJ2-1 gives the full variable domain: DGGITQSPKYLFRKEGQNVTLSCEQNLNHDAMYWYRQDPGQGLRLIYYSQIVNDFQKGDIAEGYSVSREKKESFPLTVTSAQKNPTAFYLCASEPGTSENNEQFFGPGTRLTVL.

CDR3 sequence: CASSPRQGDGYTF. CDR3 nucleotide sequence: TGTGCCAGCAGTCCAAGACAGGGAGATGGCTACACCTTC. The chain links TRBV7-2 to TRBJ1-2; 7 bases fit TRBD1. Losses at the gene ends were 6 bases for V and 6 bases for J; bases not matched to a gene: 7. Germline V gene sequence: CDR1 SGHTA, CDR2 FQGNSA. The CDR3 spans 13 residues.